What follows are 26 T cell receptor beta chains derived from one specimen sequenced in a study of early T cells in non-severe SARS-CoV-2 infection. TCRdb processed the 5' RACE reads anew with MiXCR; each CDR3 protein has one entry. This table holds more than 85,000 distinct CDR3 sequences, 10% to 15% found once. Source: whole blood, taken at baseline. The source of these receptors is an adult who was a healthcare worker with PCR-confirmed SARS-CoV-2 infection or an uninfected control (not recorded which).

This clonotype has a handful of counts. The CDR3 sequence: CATSEGTESYNEQFF. CDR3 DNA sequence: TGTGCCACCAGTGAGGGGACAGAAAGCTACAATGAGCAGTTCTTC. The chain uses TRBV24-1 and TRBJ2-1, with 7 positions matching TRBD1. There are 15 residues in the CDR3. With V trimmed by 4 bases and J by 3 bases, 5 bases remained unmatched. CDR1 and CDR2 from the germline V gene are KGHDR and SFDVKD.

This clonotype was seen at least ten times. The chain is built from TRBV29-1 and TRBJ2-1; TRBD1 is a possible D gene (5 bases). CDR3 length equals 12 residues. The germline CDR1 and CDR2 sequences are SQVTM and ANQGSEA. V was trimmed by 4 bases and J by 5 bases, leaving 9 bases between them. CDR3 nucleotides: TGCAGCGTTGTCTTAGGGGACAATGAGCAGTTCTTC. Translating gives CSVVLGDNEQFF.

This clonotype was counted at least ten times. The V and J genes are TRBV6-1 and TRBJ2-1, with D possibly being TRBD1 (5 bases). CDR1 and CDR2 (germline): MNHNS, SASEGT. CDR3 size: 15 residues. Between the trimmed V and J ends, which lost 3 bases and 5 bases, there was a span of 14 bases. The CDR3 spells CASSEGRGGHNEQFF. DNA of the CDR3: TGTGCCAGCAGTGAGGGGCGAGGCGGCCACAATGAGCAGTTCTTC.

This clonotype was picked up a small number of times. The rearrangement joins TRBV7-3 to TRBJ2-3; no definite D call. The germline CDR1 and CDR2 sequences are SGHTA and FQGTGA. The length of the CDR3 is 16 residues. The ends were cut back, 4 bases at V and 7 bases at J, with 21 bases in the middle. CDR3 nucleotides: TGTGCCAGCAGCTCCACAAACGTAGGGTGGAAGAATACGCAGTATTTT. Translating gives CASSSTNVGWKNTQYF.

The chain carries TRBV7-6 and TRBJ2-2; D not resolved. CDR3 length: 15 residues. Germline CDR1 is SGHVS and CDR2 is FNYEAQ. Trimming took 2 bases from V and 0 from J, leaving 7 bases between them. CDR3 bases: TGTGCCAGCAGCTTAATTTTGGCGAACACCGGGGAGCTGTTTTTT. Translated, it gives CASSLILANTGELFF.

This clonotype was observed a few times. This sequence joins TRBV5-1 and TRBJ2-1; D gene uncertain. Germline-derived CDR1 and CDR2 are SGHRS and YFSETQ. The CDR3 has 12 residues. V shed 3 bases and J shed 7 bases, with 8 bases lying between them. The chain's CDR3 is CASSSGPNEQFF. CDR3 bases: TGCGCCAGCAGCTCAGGACCTAATGAGCAGTTCTTC.

This clonotype has just a few counts. The gene calls are TRBV2 and TRBJ2-5, with 9 bases that match TRBD2. Germline trimming cut 6 bases from V and 3 bases from J; bases unmatched to any gene: 2. The germline gives CDR1 SNHLY, CDR2 FYNNEI. The CDR3 loop spans 13 amino acids. In DNA, the CDR3 is TGTGCCAGCAGGGCTAGCGGGAAAGAGACCCAGTACTTC. Translated: CASRASGKETQYF.

This clonotype was detected ten times or more. The chain recombines TRBV20-1 with TRBJ2-7; 10 nucleotides align to TRBD2. Germline lookup yields CDR1 DFQATT and CDR2 SNEGSKA (reference sequence). The CDR3 extends over 14 amino acids. V trimming: 8 bases; J trimming: 0 bases; junction bases outside the gene matches: 7. The chain's CDR3 is CSFSSGRLSYEQYF. The CDR3 nucleotides are TGCAGTTTTAGTAGCGGGAGGCTCTCCTACGAGCAGTACTTC.

This rearrangement joins TRBV28 to TRBJ2-7, with 9 bases that match TRBD2. This CDR3 spans 14 amino acids. The germline gives CDR1 MDHEN, CDR2 SYDVKM. V gave up 8 bases and J gave up 4 bases; unmatched junction bases: 9. CDR3 coding DNA: TGTGCCAGCGGGCCCAATAGCGGGAGTTACGAGCAGTACTTC. This translates into CASGPNSGSYEQYF.

This chain links TRBV19 with TRBJ2-3; D remains unclear. This CDR3 region has 14 residues. Looked up from germline, CDR1 is LNHDA and CDR2 is SQIVND (reference sequence). V was shortened by 6 bases and J by 4 bases, with 14 bases between the two germline ends. Here the CDR3 reads CASRRDLGADTQYF. The CDR3, as DNA: TGTGCCAGTAGAAGGGATCTGGGTGCAGATACGCAGTATTTT.

This clonotype was seen ten or more times. The chain joins TRBV18 to TRBJ1-1; D is ambiguous. Trimming pared 1 base from V and 5 bases from J, leaving 8 bases between. The germline V gene encodes CDR1 KGHSH and CDR2 LQKENI. The CDR3 length is 13 residues. In DNA form, the CDR3 reads TGTGCCAGCTCACCACAGGGAGTGACTGAAGCTTTCTTT. This codes for CASSPQGVTEAFF.

This clonotype was counted a few times. This chain uses TRBV19 with TRBJ2-3; a weak D match, TRBD1 (6 bases). There are 17 residues in the CDR3. Trimming removed 3 bases from V and 1 base from J, with 17 bases in between. Germline CDR1 reads LNHDA; CDR2 reads SQIVND (reference sequence). The CDR3 loop is CASSMYQGLAGTDTQYF. CDR3 coding DNA: TGTGCCAGTAGTATGTATCAGGGGCTGGCTGGCACAGATACGCAGTATTTT.

This rearrangement joins TRBV29-1 to TRBJ1-1; 7 nucleotides line up with TRBD1. Germline V lookup: CDR1 SQVTM, CDR2 ANQGSEA. This CDR3 is 12 amino acids long. Trimming removed 4 bases from V and 5 bases from J; junction bases left unmatched: 4. CDR3 amino acids: CSVAAGGTEAFF. DNA of the CDR3: TGCAGCGTTGCCGCAGGGGGTACTGAAGCTTTCTTT.

The V call is TRBV7-9, the J call TRBJ1-1, with D possibly being TRBD1 (6 bases). CDR3 length: 16 residues. Trimming stripped 2 bases from V and 3 bases from J, with 16 bases between. Germline V gives CDR1 SEHNR, CDR2 FQNEAQ (reference sequence). The CDR3 here is CASSLHGGPKDTEAFF. CDR3 DNA: TGTGCCAGCAGCTTACATGGGGGGCCGAAGGACACTGAAGCTTTCTTT.

This clonotype was counted only a few times. The V gene is TRBV14, the J gene TRBJ1-1, with 7 bases that match TRBD1. J gave up 5 bases and V 0 bases, and 9 bases lay outside the gene matches. CDR3 size: 16 residues. Germline assignment: CDR1 SGHDN and CDR2 FVKESK. This CDR3 reads CASSQDRGTEGTEAFF. The CDR3 DNA sequence: TGTGCCAGCAGCCAAGATCGGGGGACAGAGGGTACTGAAGCTTTCTTT. Full variable domain (missing parts from reference TRBV14 and TRBJ1-1): EAGVTQFPSHSVIEKGQTVTLRCDPISGHDNLYWYRRVMGKEIKFLLHFVKESKQDESGMPNNRFLAERTGGTYSTLKVQPAELEDSGVYFCASSQDRGTEGTEAFFGQGTRLTVV.

This clonotype was recorded many times. The chain has TRBV29-1 and TRBJ2-7; the D is unclear. Trimming took off 7 bases at V and 2 bases at J, with 12 bases between the two ends. This CDR3 has 12 amino acids. Germline V gene lookup returns CDR1 SQVTM and CDR2 ANQGSEA. The CDR3 is CSAKNSTYEQYF. The CDR3 coding sequence is TGCAGCGCCAAGAACAGTACCTACGAGCAGTACTTC.

The table lists this clonotype with many counts. The DNA of the CDR3 is TGTGCCAGCAGCGTAACAGGGGGCTCAAAGACACCCCTCCACTTT. Translating it yields CASSVTGGSKTPLHF. The chain uses TRBV9 and TRBJ1-6; TRBD1 matches 9 bases. CDR1 is SGDLS, CDR2 YYNGEE, per germline. This CDR3 is 15 amino acids long. With V trimmed by 1 base and J by 11 bases, 7 bases remained unmatched.

The sample holds many counts of this clonotype. The V and J genes are TRBV6-5 and TRBJ2-3, with D uncertain. V lost 7 bases and J 2 bases, leaving 13 bases between the germline ends. The CDR3 loop spans 14 amino acids. Germline assignment: CDR1 MNHEY and CDR2 SVGAGI. The CDR3 loop reads CASNPASYTDTQYF. The CDR3 DNA reads TGTGCCAGCAACCCGGCCTCATACACAGATACGCAGTATTTT.

Many counts were recorded for this clonotype. J is TRBJ1-1 and V is TRBV5-6, with TRBD1 matching over 7 bases. Germline V gene lookup returns CDR1 SGHDT and CDR2 YYEEEE. J gave up 4 bases and V 2 bases, and 11 bases lay outside the gene matches. This CDR3 contains 16 residues. Here the CDR3 DNA reads TGTGCCAGCAGCTTCGCACCCTGGGACAGCGGCACTGAAGCTTTCTTT. It yields the protein CASSFAPWDSGTEAFF.

V gene TRBV10-3 combines with J gene TRBJ1-2; possibly TRBD1 for D (5 bases). The CDR3 runs to 15 residues. The germline V gene has CDR1 ENHRY and CDR2 SYGVKD. V was cut by 5 bases and J by 4 bases, with 17 bases left in between. The CDR3 here is CAISPFGQGGYGYTF. DNA for the CDR3: TGTGCCATCAGTCCCTTTGGGCAGGGCGGCTATGGCTACACCTTC.

This clonotype was seen a handful of times. The chain links TRBV14 to TRBJ2-7, with D uncertain. CDR1 is SGHDN, CDR2 FVKESK, per germline. There are 17 residues in the CDR3. Trimming took off 1 base at V and 3 bases at J, with 19 bases between the two ends. The CDR3 bases are TGTGCCAGCAGCCAAGGATACTCAACCACAAACGTCTACGAGCAGTACTTC. This codes for CASSQGYSTTNVYEQYF. The whole variable domain, remainder taken from reference TRBV14 and TRBJ2-7, is EAGVTQFPSHSVIEKGQTVTLRCDPISGHDNLYWYRRVMGKEIKFLLHFVKESKQDESGMPNNRFLAERTGGTYSTLKVQPAELEDSGVYFCASSQGYSTTNVYEQYFGPGTRLTVT.

The genes are TRBV6-6 and TRBJ1-4; tentative D call: TRBD1 (6 bases). Deletions cut 2 bases from V and 6 bases from J, with 13 bases between. Germline CDR1 MNHNY, CDR2 SVGAGI (reference sequence). There are 15 residues in the CDR3. This chain's CDR3 is CASSYPQGGDEKLFF. The DNA of the CDR3 is TGTGCCAGCAGTTACCCACAGGGAGGAGATGAAAAACTGTTTTTT.

This clonotype was detected only a few times. The V call is TRBV13, the J call TRBJ1-5; 8 positions agree with TRBD1. Germline V lookup: CDR1 PRHDT, CDR2 FYEKMQ (reference sequence). The CDR3 runs 15 residues. The ends lost 5 bases at V and 4 bases at J; junction bases unmatched: 7. CDR3 loop: CASSIQGELNQPQHF. The CDR3 DNA is TGTGCCAGCAGCATACAGGGGGAACTGAATCAGCCCCAGCATTTT.

This clonotype was seen many times. The chain combines TRBV6-2 or TRBV6-3 with TRBJ2-3; 10 bases are a match to TRBD2. The J segment lost 6 bases and the V segment lost 4 bases, leaving 4 bases of the junction unmatched. The CDR3 runs 14 residues. Per the germline V gene, CDR1 is MNHEY and CDR2 is SVGEGT. CDR3 region: CASSSDSGRDTQYF. In DNA form, the CDR3 reads TGTGCCAGCAGTTCCGATAGCGGGAGGGATACGCAGTATTTT.

Many counts were recorded for this clonotype. V usage is TRBV2 and J usage is TRBJ1-4; TRBD1 might be the D (5 bases). Germline V lookup: CDR1 SNHLY, CDR2 FYNNEI. Trimming cost V 6 bases and J 5 bases, with 7 bases left between them. The CDR3 is 12 amino acids. CDR3 sequence reads: CASRGENEKLFF. The CDR3 DNA sequence: TGTGCCAGCAGGGGGGAGAATGAAAAACTGTTTTTT.

This clonotype was seen repeatedly, ten times or more. V and J are TRBV7-3 and TRBJ1-1; D is possibly TRBD1 (5 bases). This CDR3 spans 14 amino acids. Germline V gene data show CDR1 as SGHTA and CDR2 as FQGTGA. Deletions cut 0 bases from V and 5 bases from J, with 10 bases between. The CDR3 loop is CASSLTGAGTEAFF. Here the CDR3 DNA reads TGTGCCAGCAGCTTAACTGGGGCAGGGACTGAAGCTTTCTTT.